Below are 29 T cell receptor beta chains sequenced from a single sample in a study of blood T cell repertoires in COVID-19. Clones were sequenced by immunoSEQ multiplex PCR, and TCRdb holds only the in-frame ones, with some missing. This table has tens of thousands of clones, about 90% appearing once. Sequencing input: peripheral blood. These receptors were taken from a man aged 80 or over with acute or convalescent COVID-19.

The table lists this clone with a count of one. As DNA, the CDR3 is TGTGCCAGCAGTTCCCGGGACAGAACTAGCTCCTACGAGCAGTACTTC. Its translation is CASSSRDRTSSYEQYF. The chain uses TRBV6-5 and TRBJ2-7; 7 bases line up with TRBD1. The V gene's germline CDR1 is MNHEY and CDR2 SVGAGI. The junction had 9 bases not matched to a gene; V was cut back by 4 bases and J by 0 bases. This CDR3 spans 16 amino acids.

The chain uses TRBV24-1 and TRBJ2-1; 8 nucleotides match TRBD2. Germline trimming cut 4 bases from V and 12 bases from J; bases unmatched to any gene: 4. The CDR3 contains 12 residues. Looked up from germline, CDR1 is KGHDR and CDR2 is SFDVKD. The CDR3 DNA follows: TGTGCCACCAGTGACTTTAGCGGGGTGCAGTTCTTC. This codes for CATSDFSGVQFF.

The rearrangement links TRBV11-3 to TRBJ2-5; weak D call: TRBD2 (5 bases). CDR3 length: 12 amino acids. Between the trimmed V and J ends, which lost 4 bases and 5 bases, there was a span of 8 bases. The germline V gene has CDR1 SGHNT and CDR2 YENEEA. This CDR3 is CASSSTGETQYF. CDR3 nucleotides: TGTGCCAGCAGCTCTACGGGGGAGACCCAGTACTTC.

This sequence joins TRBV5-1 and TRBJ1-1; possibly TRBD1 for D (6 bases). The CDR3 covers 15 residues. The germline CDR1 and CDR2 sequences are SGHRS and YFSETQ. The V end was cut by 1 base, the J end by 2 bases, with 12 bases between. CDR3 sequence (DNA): TGCGCCAGCAGCTTGCAGGGGTTTTCTAACACTGAAGCTTTCTTT. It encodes CASSLQGFSNTEAFF.

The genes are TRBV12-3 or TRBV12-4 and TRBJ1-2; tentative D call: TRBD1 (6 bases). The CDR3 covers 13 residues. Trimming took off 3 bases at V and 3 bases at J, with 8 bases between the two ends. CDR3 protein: CASSLDSDYGYTF. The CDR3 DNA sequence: TGTGCCAGCAGTTTGGACAGTGACTATGGCTACACCTTC.

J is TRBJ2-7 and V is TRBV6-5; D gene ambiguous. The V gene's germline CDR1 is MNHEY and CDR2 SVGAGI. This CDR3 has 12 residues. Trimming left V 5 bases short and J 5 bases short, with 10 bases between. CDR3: CASSRRIHEQYF. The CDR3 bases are TGTGCCAGCAGTCGGCGGATCCACGAGCAGTACTTC.

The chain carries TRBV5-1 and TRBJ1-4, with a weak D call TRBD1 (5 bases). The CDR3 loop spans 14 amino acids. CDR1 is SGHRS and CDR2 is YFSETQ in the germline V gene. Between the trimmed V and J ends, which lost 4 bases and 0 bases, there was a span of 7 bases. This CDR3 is CASSKTATNEKLFF. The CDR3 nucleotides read TGCGCCAGCAGCAAGACAGCAACTAATGAAAAACTGTTTTTT. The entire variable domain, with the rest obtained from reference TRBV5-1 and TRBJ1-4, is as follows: KAGVTQTPRYLIKTRGQQVTLSCSPISGHRSVSWYQQTPGQGLQFLFEYFSETQRNKGNFPGRFSGRQFSNSRSEMNVSTLELGDSALYLCASSKTATNEKLFFGSGTQLSVL.

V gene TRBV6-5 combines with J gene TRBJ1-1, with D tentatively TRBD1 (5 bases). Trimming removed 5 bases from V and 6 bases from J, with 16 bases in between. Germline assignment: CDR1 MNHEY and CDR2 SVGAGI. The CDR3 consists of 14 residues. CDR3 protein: CASSTSGDWAEAFF. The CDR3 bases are TGTGCCAGCAGTACCTCCGGGGACTGGGCTGAAGCTTTCTTT.

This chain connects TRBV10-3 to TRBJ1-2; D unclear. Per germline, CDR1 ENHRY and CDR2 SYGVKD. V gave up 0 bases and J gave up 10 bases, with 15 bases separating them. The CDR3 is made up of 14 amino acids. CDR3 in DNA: TGTGCCATCAGTGAGTCGAGCGACTTCGGAATCTACACCTTC. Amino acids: CAISESSDFGIYTF.

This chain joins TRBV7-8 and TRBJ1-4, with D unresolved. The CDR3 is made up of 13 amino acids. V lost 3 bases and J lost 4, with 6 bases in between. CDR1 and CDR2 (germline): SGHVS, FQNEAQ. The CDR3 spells CASSFQDNEKLFF. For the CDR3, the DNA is TGTGCCAGCAGCTTTCAGGATAATGAAAAACTGTTTTTT.

The CDR3 region is CASSELVAGQYEQYF. CDR3 nucleotide sequence: TGTGCCAGCAGTGAATTGGTAGCGGGGCAATACGAGCAGTACTTC. The rearrangement joins TRBV2 to TRBJ2-7; 8 bases match TRBD2. The germline V gene encodes CDR1 SNHLY and CDR2 FYNNEI. The CDR3 has 15 amino acids. Trimming took 2 bases from V and 4 from J; bases not matched to a gene: 7.

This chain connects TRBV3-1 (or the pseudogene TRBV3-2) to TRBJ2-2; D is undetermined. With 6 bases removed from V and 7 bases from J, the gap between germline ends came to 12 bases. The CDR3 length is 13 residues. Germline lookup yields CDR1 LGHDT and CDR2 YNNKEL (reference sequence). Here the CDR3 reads CASRPYESGELFF. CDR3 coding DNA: TGTGCCAGCAGACCTTACGAGAGCGGGGAGCTGTTTTTT.

CDR3 amino acids: CASSLHQQGTLTF. The CDR3 bases are TGTGCCAGCAGCCTACATCAGCAGGGGACCCTCACCTTC. The chain couples TRBV7-9 to TRBJ1-2; weak D call: TRBD1 (6 bases). The V gene lost 5 bases and the J gene lost 13 bases, with 20 bases spanning the gap. This CDR3 is built from 13 residues. Germline V gene lookup returns CDR1 SEHNR and CDR2 FQNEAQ (reference sequence).

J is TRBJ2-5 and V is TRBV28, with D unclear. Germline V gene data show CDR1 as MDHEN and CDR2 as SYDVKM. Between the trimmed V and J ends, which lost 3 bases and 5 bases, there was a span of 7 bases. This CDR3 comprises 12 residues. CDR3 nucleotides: TGTGCCAGCAGTTTTAACGGGGAGACCCAGTACTTC. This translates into CASSFNGETQYF.

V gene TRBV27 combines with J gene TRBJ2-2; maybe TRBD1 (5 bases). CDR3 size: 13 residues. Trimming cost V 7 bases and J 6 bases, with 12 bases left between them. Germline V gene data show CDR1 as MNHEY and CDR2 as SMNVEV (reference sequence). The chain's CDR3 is CASNWGPAGELFF. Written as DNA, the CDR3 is TGTGCCAGCAACTGGGGCCCGGCCGGGGAGCTGTTTTTT.

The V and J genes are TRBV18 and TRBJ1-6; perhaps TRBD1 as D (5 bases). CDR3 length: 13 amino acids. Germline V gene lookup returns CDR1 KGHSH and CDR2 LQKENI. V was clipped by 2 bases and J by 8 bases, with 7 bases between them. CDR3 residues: CASSPGGDSPLHF. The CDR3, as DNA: TGTGCCAGCTCACCAGGGGGGGATTCACCCCTCCACTTT. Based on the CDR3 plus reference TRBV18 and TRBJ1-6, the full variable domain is NAGVMQNPRHLVRRRGQEARLRCSPMKGHSHVYWYRQLPEEGLKFMVYLQKENIIDESGMPKERFSAEFPKEGPSILRIQQVVRGDSAAYFCASSPGGDSPLHFGNGTRLTVT.

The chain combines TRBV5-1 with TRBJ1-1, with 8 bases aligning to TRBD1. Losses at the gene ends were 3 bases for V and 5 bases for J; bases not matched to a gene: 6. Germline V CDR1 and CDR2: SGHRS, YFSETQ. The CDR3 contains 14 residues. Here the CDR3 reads CASSSTGGETEAFF. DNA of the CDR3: TGCGCCAGCAGCTCCACAGGGGGAGAGACTGAAGCTTTCTTT.

The CDR3, as DNA: TGTGCCTGGAGTGTACAGGGGTACACCGGGGAGCTGTTTTTT. It codes for CAWSVQGYTGELFF. The V call is TRBV30, the J call TRBJ2-2; 7 positions match TRBD1. The germline CDR1 and CDR2 sequences are GTSNPN and SVGIG (reference sequence). V trimming: 0 bases; J trimming: 3 bases; junction bases outside the gene matches: 1. The CDR3 runs to 14 residues.

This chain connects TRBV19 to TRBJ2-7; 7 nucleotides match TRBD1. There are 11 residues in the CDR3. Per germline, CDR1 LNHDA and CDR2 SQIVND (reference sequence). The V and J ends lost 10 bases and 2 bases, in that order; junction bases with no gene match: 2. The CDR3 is CATTGAYEQYF. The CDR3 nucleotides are TGTGCCACTACAGGGGCCTACGAGCAGTACTTC.

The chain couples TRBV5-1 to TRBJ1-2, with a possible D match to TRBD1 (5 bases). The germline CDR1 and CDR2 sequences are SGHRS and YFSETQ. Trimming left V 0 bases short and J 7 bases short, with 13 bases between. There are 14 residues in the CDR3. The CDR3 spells CASSLAPGSAGYTF. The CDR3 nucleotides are TGCGCCAGCAGCTTGGCTCCAGGGTCGGCTGGCTACACCTTC.

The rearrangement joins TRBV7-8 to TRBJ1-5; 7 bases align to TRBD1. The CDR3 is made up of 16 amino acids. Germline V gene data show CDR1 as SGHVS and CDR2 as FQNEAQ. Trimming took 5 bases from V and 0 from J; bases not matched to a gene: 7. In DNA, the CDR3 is TGTGCCAGCAGCCCATACGACAGGGTTAGCAATCAGCCCCAGCATTTT. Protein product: CASSPYDRVSNQPQHF.

CDR3: CASSKDRGSNTEAFF. For the CDR3, the DNA is TGTGCCAGTAGTAAGGACAGGGGGTCCAACACTGAAGCTTTCTTT. The rearrangement uses TRBV19 and TRBJ1-1; the match to TRBD1 covers 10 bases. Germline CDR1 reads LNHDA; CDR2 reads SQIVND (reference sequence). V dropped 4 bases and J dropped 2; count of bases not matched to a gene: 4. The CDR3 extends over 15 amino acids.

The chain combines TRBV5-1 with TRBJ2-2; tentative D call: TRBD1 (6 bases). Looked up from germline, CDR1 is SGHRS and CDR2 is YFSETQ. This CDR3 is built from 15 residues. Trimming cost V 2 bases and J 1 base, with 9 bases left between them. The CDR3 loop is CASSFQGQNTGELFF. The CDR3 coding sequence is TGCGCCAGCAGCTTTCAGGGACAGAACACCGGGGAGCTGTTTTTT. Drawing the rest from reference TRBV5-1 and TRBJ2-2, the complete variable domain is KAGVTQTPRYLIKTRGQQVTLSCSPISGHRSVSWYQQTPGQGLQFLFEYFSETQRNKGNFPGRFSGRQFSNSRSEMNVSTLELGDSALYLCASSFQGQNTGELFFGEGSRLTVL.

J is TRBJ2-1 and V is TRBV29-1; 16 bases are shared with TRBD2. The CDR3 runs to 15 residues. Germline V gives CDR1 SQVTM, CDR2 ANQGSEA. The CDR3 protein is CVSYSGLAGGLEQFF. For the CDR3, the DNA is TGCGTCTCATATTCGGGACTAGCGGGGGGGTTGGAGCAGTTCTTC.

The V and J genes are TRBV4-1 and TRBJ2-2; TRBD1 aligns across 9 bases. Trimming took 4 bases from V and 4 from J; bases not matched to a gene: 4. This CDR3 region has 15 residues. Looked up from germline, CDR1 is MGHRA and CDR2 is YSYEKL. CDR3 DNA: TGCGCCAGCAGCCTCCGGGACAGGGTCACCGGGGAGCTGTTTTTT. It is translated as CASSLRDRVTGELFF.

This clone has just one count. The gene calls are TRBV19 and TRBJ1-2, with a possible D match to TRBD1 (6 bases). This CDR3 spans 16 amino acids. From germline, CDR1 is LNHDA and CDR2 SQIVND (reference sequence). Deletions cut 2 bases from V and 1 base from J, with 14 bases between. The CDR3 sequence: CASSITTGRHNYGYTF. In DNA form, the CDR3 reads TGTGCCAGTAGTATAACTACAGGGAGACATAACTATGGCTACACCTTC.

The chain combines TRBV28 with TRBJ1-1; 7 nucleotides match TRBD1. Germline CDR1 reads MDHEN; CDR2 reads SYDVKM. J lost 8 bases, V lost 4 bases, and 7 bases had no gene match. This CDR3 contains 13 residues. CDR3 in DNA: TGTGCCAGCAGTTGGGGACAGACGGGCGAAGCTTTCTTT. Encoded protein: CASSWGQTGEAFF.

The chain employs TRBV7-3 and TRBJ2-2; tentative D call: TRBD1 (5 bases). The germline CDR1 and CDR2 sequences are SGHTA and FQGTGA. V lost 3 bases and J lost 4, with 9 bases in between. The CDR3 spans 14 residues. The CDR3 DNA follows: TGTGCCAGCAGCTTTAGGACATCCACCGGGGAGCTGTTTTTT. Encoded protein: CASSFRTSTGELFF.

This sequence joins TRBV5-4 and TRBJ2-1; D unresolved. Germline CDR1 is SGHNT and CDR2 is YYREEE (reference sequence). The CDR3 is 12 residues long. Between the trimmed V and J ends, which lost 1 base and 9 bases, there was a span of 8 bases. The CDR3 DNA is TGTGCCAGCAGCTTGCGAGCTAGTGAGCAGTTCTTC. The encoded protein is CASSLRASEQFF.